This T cell receptor (beta chain) came from a study of shared clonotypes between healthy human individuals (dated by TCRdb to the early 2020s). Study-level background: The cohort included a few men and a couple of women between 18 and 49 years of age. To increase sequencing depth and limit assay-specific biases, different laboratories used diverse techniques to prepare libraries and sequence TCR repertoires. Between about 0.85 and 9.5 billion PBMCs per donor were obtained by leukapheresis. The study deeply sequenced blood TCR repertoires of about 5 healthy adults to estimate repertoire size and the extent of clonotype sharing between individuals. Per donor, three plates each were used for CD4 naive and CD4 memory, two for CD8 naive, and one for CD8 memory. Overall study results and their limits: Only blood was sampled, and tissue TCR repertoires likely differ from those in blood. Estimated clonotype richness was generally larger for naive than for memory subsets. Pairwise subsampling led to the expectation that sequencing depth would affect the degree of clonotype sharing among donors. The genetic and exposure-history diversity represented was limited by the small number of donors. Clonotypes shared by all four sorted-subset donors showed higher generation probabilities than non-shared clonotypes. Even with the large sequencing depth, rarefaction of the sorted-subset datasets indicated that sequencing was incomplete. Sharing across a few donors was observed for approximately 5% of naive CD4, around 3.5% of naive CD8, 2% to 2.5% of memory CD4, and over 0.3% of memory CD8 clonotypes.

TCR CDR3 regions were amplified from genomic DNA by multiplex PCR using the deep immunoSEQ assay. Extracted genomic DNA from each cell subset was spread evenly across all wells of several immunoSEQ 96-well plates, with each plate serving as a replicate. Each replicate PCR for sorted subsets received roughly 0.2 ug genomic DNA, equal to about 30,000 T cell genomes. Purified libraries were quantified with a Qubit 3.0 fluorometer, sized on a Bioanalyzer 2100, and re-quantified with the KAPA Library Quantification kit. Each immunoSEQ 96-well plate was sequenced on its own single-read 150-cycle Illumina NextSeq 550 flow cell. Regarding the original processing steps: Because only junctional sequences without quality scores were contained in the immunoSEQ output, filtering matching that applied to full-length reads could not be performed. Sequences were annotated with PyIR, a Python wrapper for IgBLAST v1.9, using IMGT germline references to assign V/J genes and CDR3. Reads were filtered out if the reads had weak V/J assignments (E-value above 1e-6), no CDR3, stop codons, out-of-frame junctions, or ambiguous translated residues. V3J clonotypes were defined as sequences sharing the same inferred V gene, J gene, and CDR3 amino acid sequence. Percentage overlap between repertoires was calculated by dividing the number of shared unique clonotypes by the size of the smaller repertoire. Repertoire richness was assessed with RTK rarefaction, the Chao1 estimator, and Recon v2.1 estimates of unobserved clonotypes. OLGA was used to compute generation probabilities for all TCRbeta clonotypes that the gDNA method yielded from a handful of donors. TCRdb mirrors the immuneACCESS table, restricted to in-frame sequences. Some clones are absent from its copies; in checked studies, under half trace to an unresolved V gene, and the reason for the others is unknown. V, J and clone size are those of that table, while D and trimming were read from the DNA. This sample holds about 1.5 million clones; 98% were observed only once. The ten largest account for approximately 0.44% of the sample.

A remark on this clone: No cognate antigen has been identified for it. No per-base quality is available; no much larger clone lies one base away.

Healthy HIV-negative adults with no recently reported acute infections or vaccinations were included as donors. All donors were Caucasian adults living in Nashville, Tennessee, USA. Magnetic negative selection was used to enrich CD4+ T cells, after which naive cells were positively selected on CD45RA and the negative fraction became the memory subset. Blood was collected by leukapheresis, and PBMCs were isolated by Ficoll-Histopaque density gradient centrifugation and then cryopreserved in liquid nitrogen vapor phase. Analytical flow cytometry was used to check the purity and quantity of every magnetically sorted T cell population. Genomic DNA was isolated from every sorted fraction and measured by UV absorbance on a Nanodrop 2000c. This TCR was recovered from a man aged 25 to 40 in good health. The material sequenced was naive CD4+ T cells sorted from blood. Explained via the paper, the cell subset or site label denotes: CD45RA+ positively selected.

The nucleotides read TGTGCCAGCAGACCAACCGGGGGCCTCAGCTCCTACGAGCAGTACTTC. Translation gives CASRPTGGLSSYEQYF. The chain is assembled from TRBV28 and TRBJ2-7; the D assignment is uncertain and may be TRBD1 or TRBD2, with 6 bases supporting each. The CDR1 and CDR2 encoded by the germline V gene are MDHEN and SYDVKM. At the junction V is shortened by 6 bases and J by 0 bases, with 18 bases in between. Inclusive of the bounding cysteine and phenylalanine, the CDR3 is 16 residues long. Just CDR3 DNA is preserved here, 48 bases in frame from base 1.